This record looks at one TCR beta chain sequence and its context. What it recognizes is unknown. This entry is derived from a study of T-cell memory formation after mild COVID-19. Study details: Most TCR clusters belonged to a single donor.

Study-level findings and limits: Most CD4+ clones that shrank were in CM and EM, while CD8+ ones turned up in EMRA.

Constant-segment-primed 5'RACE gave TCR alpha and TCR beta cDNA libraries with sample barcodes and UMIs. In TCRdb, the 5' RACE reads were re-called with MiXCR into one record per CDR3 protein. The sample yields more than 250,000 distinct CDR3 sequences, about a sixth seen once. The CDR3 is made up of 14 amino acids. Germline-derived CDR1 and CDR2 are MNHEY and SMNVEV (reference sequence). Deletions cut 2 bases from V and 4 bases from J, with 11 bases between. The sequence was obtained from a man aged 18 to 29 who had mild COVID-19 (a few samples of this study predate the infection). Cell type and time point are not known. The sequencing input was PBMCs or a T cell subset sorted from them (not recorded which). V usage is TRBV27 and J usage is TRBJ1-2; tentatively, D is TRBD1 (6 bases). The CDR3 DNA reads TGTGCCAGCAGTTTAAAGGCAGGGGCCTATGGCTACACCTTC. Residues: CASSLKAGAYGYTF.